The 3 T cell receptor beta chains reported below all come from one sample, sequenced in a study of Ad26.COV2.S vaccination and SARS-CoV-2 variants. As for treatment: some 19 received Ad26.COV2.S at low or high dose, single or two shots; 5 received placebo; per-sample allocation not given. After the first vaccine or placebo injection, samples were drawn on day 63. The data were produced by immunoSEQ multiplex PCR, yet TCRdb's version contains in-frame clones alone and is incomplete. The table records over 450,000 clones, about 88% of them present only once. The sample here was peripheral blood, taken in a trial of Ad26.COV2.S vaccine versus placebo. These receptors originate from a person between 18 and 59 years old who received the Ad26.COV2.S COVID-19 vaccine or a placebo.

CDR3 protein: CASREGTSYEQYF. The CDR3 DNA is TGTGCCAGCAGAGAGGGGACCTCCTACGAGCAGTACTTC. The chain is built from TRBV28 and TRBJ2-7; tentatively, D is TRBD1 or TRBD2 (5 bases each). CDR1 and CDR2 from the germline V gene are MDHEN and SYDVKM. There are 13 residues in the CDR3. V lost 6 bases and J lost 0, with 9 bases in between.

J is TRBJ2-1 and V is TRBV7-8; a possible D gene is TRBD2 (5 bases). The CDR3 length is 14 residues. Germline CDR1 reads SGHVS; CDR2 reads FQNEAQ. The ends were cut back, 0 bases at V and 9 bases at J, with 12 bases in the middle. The CDR3 region has the DNA TGTGCCAGCAGCTTAGCGACACAGCGGATTGAGCAGTTCTTC. It encodes CASSLATQRIEQFF.

This clone was seen just once. The chain links TRBV4-2 to TRBJ2-3; TRBD1 might be the D (5 bases). This CDR3 is built from 23 residues. CDR1 and CDR2 from the germline V gene are LGHNA and YNFKEQ. V lost 4 bases to trimming and J lost 0 bases, with 35 bases between them. CDR3 coding DNA: TGTGCCAGCAGCCGCCACGAACAGGCTGCGACGTGGGATTCCGTAACTAGCACAGATACGCAGTATTTT. Its translation is CASSRHEQAATWDSVTSTDTQYF.